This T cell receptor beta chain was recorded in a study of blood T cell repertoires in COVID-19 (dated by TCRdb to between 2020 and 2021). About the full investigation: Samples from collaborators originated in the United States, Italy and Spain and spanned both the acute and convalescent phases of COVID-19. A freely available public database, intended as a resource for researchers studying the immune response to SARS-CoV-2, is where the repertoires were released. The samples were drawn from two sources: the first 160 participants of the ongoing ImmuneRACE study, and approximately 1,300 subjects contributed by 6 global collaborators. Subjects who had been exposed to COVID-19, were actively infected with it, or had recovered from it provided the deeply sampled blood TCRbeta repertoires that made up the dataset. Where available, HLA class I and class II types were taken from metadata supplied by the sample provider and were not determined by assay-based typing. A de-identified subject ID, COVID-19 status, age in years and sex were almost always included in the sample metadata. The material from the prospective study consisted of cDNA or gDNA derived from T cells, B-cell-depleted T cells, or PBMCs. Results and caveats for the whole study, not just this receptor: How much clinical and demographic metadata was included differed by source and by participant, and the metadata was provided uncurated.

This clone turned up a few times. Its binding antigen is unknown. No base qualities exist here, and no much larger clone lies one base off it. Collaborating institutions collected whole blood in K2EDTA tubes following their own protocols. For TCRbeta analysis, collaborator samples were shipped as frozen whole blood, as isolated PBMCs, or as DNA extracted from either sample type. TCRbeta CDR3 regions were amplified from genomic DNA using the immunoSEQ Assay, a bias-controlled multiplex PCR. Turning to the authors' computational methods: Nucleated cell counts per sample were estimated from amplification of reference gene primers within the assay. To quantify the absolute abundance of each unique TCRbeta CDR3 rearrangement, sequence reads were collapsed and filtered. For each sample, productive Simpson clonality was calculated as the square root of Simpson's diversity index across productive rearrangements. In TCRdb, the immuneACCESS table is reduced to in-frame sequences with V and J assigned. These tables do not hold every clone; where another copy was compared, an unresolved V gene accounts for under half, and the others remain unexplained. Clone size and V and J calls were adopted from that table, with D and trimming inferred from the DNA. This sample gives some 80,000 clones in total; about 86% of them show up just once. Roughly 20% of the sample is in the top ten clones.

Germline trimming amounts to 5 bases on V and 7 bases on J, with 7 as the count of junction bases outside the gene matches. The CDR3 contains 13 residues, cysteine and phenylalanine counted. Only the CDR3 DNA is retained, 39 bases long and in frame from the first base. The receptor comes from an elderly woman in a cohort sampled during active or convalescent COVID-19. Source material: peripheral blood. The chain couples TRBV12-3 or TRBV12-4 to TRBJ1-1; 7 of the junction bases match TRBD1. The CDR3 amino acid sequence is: CASSPGTVYEAFF. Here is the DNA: TGTGCCAGCAGTCCTGGGACAGTTTATGAAGCTTTCTTT.